The 24 T cell receptor beta chains given below trace back to one sample, sequenced in a study of cytomegalovirus exposure and HLA in healthy donors. Here immunoSEQ multiplex PCR was the method, and the copy in TCRdb shows in-frame clones only, minus some. The sample has tens of thousands of clones, roughly 95% seen once. Sample: PBMCs. These receptor sequences come from a woman younger than 35 in good health and CMV-seronegative.

The rearrangement links TRBV11-2 to TRBJ2-7; 8 nucleotides align to TRBD1. The CDR3 extends over 15 amino acids. The V gene's germline CDR1 is SGHAT and CDR2 FQNNGV. After removal of 1 base from V and 5 bases from J, the junction contained 7 bases not matched to a gene. The CDR3 DNA reads as TGTGCCAGCAGCTTAGGTGTGGGACAGGTAAACGAGCAGTACTTC. It specifies CASSLGVGQVNEQYF.

V and J are TRBV9 and TRBJ2-1; D remains ambiguous. In germline, CDR1 is SGDLS, CDR2 YYNGEE. The CDR3 consists of 15 residues. V lost 0 bases and J 0 bases, leaving 7 bases between the germline ends. Here the CDR3 reads CASSVAASSYNEQFF. In nucleotides, the CDR3 is TGTGCCAGCAGCGTAGCAGCGAGCTCCTACAATGAGCAGTTCTTC.

The V gene is TRBV5-1, the J gene TRBJ1-1, with TRBD1 as a possible D gene (6 bases). Germline-derived CDR1 and CDR2 are SGHRS and YFSETQ. The V gene lost 1 base and the J gene lost 0 bases, with 13 bases spanning the gap. This CDR3 spans 16 amino acids. The CDR3 protein is CASSLFSDSLNTEAFF. The DNA of the CDR3 is TGCGCCAGCAGCTTGTTTTCGGACAGCCTGAACACTGAAGCTTTCTTT.

This chain links TRBV6-5 with TRBJ1-2, with 7 bases matching TRBD1. J gave up 6 bases and V 0 bases, and 4 bases lay outside the gene matches. The germline V gene has CDR1 MNHEY and CDR2 SVGAGI. The CDR3 is made up of 14 amino acids. The CDR3 DNA follows: TGTGCCAGCAGTTACTCGGCAGGGGGGAATGGCTACACCTTC. Translating it yields CASSYSAGGNGYTF.

V is TRBV9 and J is TRBJ1-1; D is perhaps TRBD1 (6 bases). V lost 4 bases, J lost 2 bases, and 18 bases lay in between. The V gene's germline CDR1 is SGDLS and CDR2 YYNGEE. The CDR3 extends over 16 amino acids. The DNA of the CDR3 is TGTGCCAGCAGCCACGCCGTACAGACAGGTAACACTGAAGCTTTCTTT. As protein: CASSHAVQTGNTEAFF. Variable domain in full (rest from reference TRBV9 and TRBJ1-1): DSGVTQTPKHLITATGQRVTLRCSPRSGDLSVYWYQQSLDQGLQFLIQYYNGEERAKGNILERFSAQQFPDLHSELNLSSLELGDSALYFCASSHAVQTGNTEAFFGQGTRLTVV.

The chain has TRBV2 and TRBJ2-1, with D maybe TRBD2 (6 bases). The CDR3 spans 13 residues. Per the germline V gene, CDR1 is SNHLY and CDR2 is FYNNEI. The V end was cut by 3 bases, the J end by 7 bases, with 10 bases between. CDR3 DNA sequence: TGTGCCAGCAGTGAGTGGGCGGGGAATGAGCAGTTCTTC. Residues: CASSEWAGNEQFF.

The gene calls are TRBV2 and TRBJ1-1; perhaps TRBD1 as D (6 bases). The CDR3 consists of 13 residues. The V and J ends lost 5 bases and 5 bases respectively, with 12 bases between them. The germline V gene has CDR1 SNHLY and CDR2 FYNNEI. The CDR3 DNA follows: TGTGCCAGCAGTCCGGGCCAGGGGACTGAAGCTTTCTTT. Its protein is CASSPGQGTEAFF.

This chain connects TRBV15 to TRBJ2-5; TRBD2 matches at 8 bases. The V and J ends lost 3 bases and 5 bases, in that order; junction bases with no gene match: 5. The germline V gene has CDR1 LNHNV and CDR2 YYDKDF (reference sequence). The CDR3 is made up of 14 amino acids. The CDR3, as DNA: TGTGCCACCAGCAGTATAGCGGGAAGGGAGACCCAGTACTTC. It yields the protein CATSSIAGRETQYF.

The chain is built from TRBV27 and TRBJ2-3, with D possibly TRBD2 on 5 matching bases. From germline, CDR1 is MNHEY and CDR2 SMNVEV (reference sequence). The CDR3 is 14 residues long. The ends were cut back, 3 bases at V and 6 bases at J, with 13 bases in the middle. CDR3 sequence reads: CASSFSRRGDTQYF. The CDR3 nucleotides read TGTGCCAGCAGTTTCTCGAGGAGAGGGGATACGCAGTATTTT.

The J gene is TRBJ2-5, the V gene TRBV4-1, with D perhaps matching TRBD2 (7 bases). The CDR3 has 17 residues. Germline V gene sequence: CDR1 MGHRA, CDR2 YSYEKL. The germline V and J ends were trimmed by 0 bases and 13 bases, with 27 bases remaining between them. CDR3 sequence: CASSQDKGGDSGYKVYF. The CDR3 DNA reads TGCGCCAGCAGCCAAGATAAGGGGGGGGATAGCGGTTATAAGGTGTACTTC.

This clone was found a few times. The CDR3 region is CASSHNSWGAPDTQYF. The DNA for the CDR3 is TGTGCCAGCAGCCACAATAGTTGGGGAGCCCCAGATACGCAGTATTTT. The chain combines TRBV7-9 with TRBJ2-3; a possible D gene is TRBD2 (5 bases). Germline V CDR1 and CDR2: SEHNR, FQNEAQ (reference sequence). V lost 5 bases and J 4 bases, leaving 19 bases between the germline ends. The CDR3 length is 16 residues.

This chain links TRBV11-1 with TRBJ1-1, with D perhaps TRBD1 (6 bases). Germline V gene sequence: CDR1 SGHAT, CDR2 FQDESV (reference sequence). Trimming removed 4 bases at V and 1 base at J, with 7 bases between. This CDR3 region has 13 residues. In nucleotides, the CDR3 is TGTGCCAGCAGCTCACAGGGGAACACTGAAGCTTTCTTT. This translates into CASSSQGNTEAFF.

This clone has only one observation. The V gene is TRBV7-8, the J gene TRBJ1-2, with D maybe TRBD1 (5 bases). Germline V lookup: CDR1 SGHVS, CDR2 FQNEAQ. V gave up 2 bases and J gave up 2 bases, with 18 bases separating them. The CDR3 has 17 amino acids. CDR3 protein: CASSLYGPGQTNYGYTF. CDR3 DNA sequence: TGTGCCAGCAGCTTATACGGCCCTGGACAAACAAACTATGGCTACACCTTC.

The rearrangement links TRBV11-2 to TRBJ2-3, with D perhaps TRBD1 (5 bases). V was trimmed by 6 bases and J by 4 bases, leaving 17 bases between them. The germline V gene encodes CDR1 SGHAT and CDR2 FQNNGV. CDR3 length equals 15 residues. CDR3 nucleotide sequence: TGTGCCAGCAGGGAACTCGGCGCAGGGCCAGATACGCAGTATTTT. This translates into CASRELGAGPDTQYF. Full variable domain (outside the CDR3, taken from reference TRBV11-2 and TRBJ2-3): EAGVAQSPRYKIIEKRQSVAFWCNPISGHATLYWYQQILGQGPKLLIQFQNNGVVDDSQLPKDRFSAERLKGVDSTLKIQPAKLEDSAVYLCASRELGAGPDTQYFGPGTRLTVL.

Concerning this clone itself: The same CDR3 can be traced to other DNA sequences in this sample. J is TRBJ2-1 and V is TRBV6-4; 11 bases are a match to TRBD2. This CDR3 is 15 amino acids long. Germline V CDR1 and CDR2: MRHNA, SNTAGT. The trim removed 2 bases at V and 4 bases at J, leaving 1 base unmatched. CDR3 DNA: TGTGCCAGCAGTGACACTAGCGGGAGTTACAATGAGCAGTTCTTC. Translation gives CASSDTSGSYNEQFF.

The rearrangement uses TRBV19 and TRBJ2-3; TRBD2 agrees at 8 bases. This CDR3 region has 17 residues. Looked up from germline, CDR1 is LNHDA and CDR2 is SQIVND (reference sequence). V trimming: 6 bases; J trimming: 3 bases; junction bases outside the gene matches: 14. The CDR3 spells CASRGSLAGSRTDTQYF. CDR3 coding DNA: TGTGCCAGTAGGGGGTCCTTAGCGGGAAGCAGGACAGATACGCAGTATTTT.

V and J are TRBV6-5 and TRBJ2-5, with 7 bases matching TRBD1. The CDR3 runs 13 residues. J gave up 4 bases and V 6 bases, and 5 bases lay outside the gene matches. Germline V gene sequence: CDR1 MNHEY, CDR2 SVGAGI. In DNA, the CDR3 is TGTGCCAGCAGGCTACAGGGGTCAGAGACCCAGTACTTC. Protein: CASRLQGSETQYF.

This sequence joins TRBV7-9 and TRBJ1-6; TRBD1 aligns across 8 bases. Germline V gene data show CDR1 as SEHNR and CDR2 as FQNEAQ (reference sequence). Trimming at V came to 5 bases and at J to 10 bases, leaving 13 bases not matched to a gene. The CDR3 totals 16 residues. Here the CDR3 reads CASSRRPDRVESPLHF. For the CDR3, the DNA is TGTGCCAGCAGCCGCCGACCGGACAGGGTTGAGTCACCCCTCCACTTT.

The CDR3 nucleotides read TGTGCCAGCAGTGAACTGAGACAGGGGGCGGACGAGCAGTACTTC. Protein sequence: CASSELRQGADEQYF. V gene TRBV6-1 combines with J gene TRBJ2-7; 10 bases fit TRBD1. The CDR3 has 15 residues. V lost 2 bases, J lost 5 bases, and 6 bases stayed unmatched. The germline CDR1 and CDR2 sequences are MNHNS and SASEGT.

The DNA for the CDR3 is TGCGCCAGCAGCTTGCCCCGGGGTGGAGAGACCCAGTACTTC. Its translation: CASSLPRGGETQYF. The chain uses TRBV5-1 and TRBJ2-5, with D tentatively TRBD2 (5 bases). V gave up 1 base and J gave up 4 bases, with 11 bases separating them. The CDR3 is 14 residues long. Germline CDR1 reads SGHRS; CDR2 reads YFSETQ.

This chain uses TRBV4-1 with TRBJ2-5; weak D call: TRBD1 (6 bases). Trimming removed 4 bases from V and 1 base from J, with 16 bases in between. This CDR3 contains 16 residues. CDR1 MGHRA and CDR2 YSYEKL come from the germline V gene. The CDR3 bases are TGCGCCAGCAGCCCGACGGACAGCAGAGCCCAAGAGACCCAGTACTTC. Its protein is CASSPTDSRAQETQYF.

The chain couples TRBV5-4 to TRBJ2-2; possible D gene TRBD1, 6 bases. The germline V and J ends were trimmed by 2 bases and 7 bases, with 18 bases remaining between them. Germline V gives CDR1 SGHNT, CDR2 YYREEE (reference sequence). CDR3 length: 16 residues. This CDR3 reads CASSLGQPLNGGELFF. The CDR3 nucleotides read TGTGCCAGCAGCTTAGGACAGCCCCTGAATGGCGGGGAGCTGTTTTTT.

J is TRBJ2-4 and V is TRBV28; TRBD2 might be the D (5 bases). V lost 5 bases to trimming and J lost 0 bases, with 14 bases between them. The CDR3 covers 16 residues. Looked up from germline, CDR1 is MDHEN and CDR2 is SYDVKM. In nucleotides, the CDR3 is TGTGCCAGCAGTGAGGATCCAGGACTAGCCAAAAACATTCAGTACTTC. It codes for CASSEDPGLAKNIQYF. Full variable domain (outside the CDR3, taken from reference TRBV28 and TRBJ2-4): DVKVTQSSRYLVKRTGEKVFLECVQDMDHENMFWYRQDPGLGLRLIYFSYDVKMKEKGDIPEGYSVSREKKERFSLILESASTNQTSMYLCASSEDPGLAKNIQYFGAGTRLSVL.

This chain uses TRBV4-1 with TRBJ1-1, with a tentative D call TRBD1 (6 bases). Trimming left V 0 bases short and J 7 bases short, with 18 bases between. The CDR3 is made up of 16 amino acids. Germline V gives CDR1 MGHRA, CDR2 YSYEKL. CDR3 amino acids: CASSQDKGVSIVEAFF. In DNA, the CDR3 is TGCGCCAGCAGCCAAGATAAGGGGGTCTCGATAGTTGAAGCTTTCTTT.